The next 28 T cell receptor beta chains were all read from a single sample in a study of a mutant IDH1 vaccine in newly diagnosed glioma. Repertoires were generated with immunoSEQ multiplex PCR, while TCRdb's copy carries only in-frame clones and drops some. The sample holds tens of thousands of clones, 65% to 85% seen once. Which antigens these TCRs recognize remains unknown. Regarding time point: week 47, end of study. Doses consisted of 300 ug of mutant IDH1 20-mer peptide each, paired with topical imiquimod. Here the sequenced sample was PBMCs, taken from a glioma patient whose treatment included an IDH1 peptide vaccine. The receptors come from a man aged 35 to 55 with glioma.

The V call is TRBV4-1, the J call TRBJ1-4; 9 positions match TRBD1. Germline CDR1 MGHRA, CDR2 YSYEKL. After removal of 5 bases from V and 5 bases from J, the junction contained 6 bases not matched to a gene. The CDR3 is 15 residues long. The CDR3, as DNA: TGCGCCAGCAGCGGACAGGGGACACGAAATGAAAAACTGTTTTTT. It translates to CASSGQGTRNEKLFF.

The chain employs TRBV5-8 and TRBJ1-5; weak D call: TRBD1 (5 bases). V was pared by 0 bases and J by 8 bases, with 9 bases between. CDR3 length: 13 amino acids. Looked up from germline, CDR1 is SGHTS and CDR2 is YDEGEE. CDR3 DNA: TGTGCCAGCAGCTTGGAGGGGTTCAAGCCCCAGCATTTT. This encodes CASSLEGFKPQHF. Using reference TRBV5-8 and TRBJ1-5 for the parts outside the CDR3, the full variable domain is EAGVTQSPTHLIKTRGQQATLRCSPISGHTSVYWYQQALGLGLQFLLWYDEGEERNRGNFPPRFSGRQFPNYSSELNVNALELEDSALYLCASSLEGFKPQHFGDGTRLSIL.

This chain connects TRBV5-5 to TRBJ1-3, with D tentatively TRBD1 (6 bases). The CDR3 is 13 residues long. Trimming removed 4 bases at V and 8 bases at J, with 13 bases between. Germline CDR1 SGHKS, CDR2 YYEKEE (reference sequence). CDR3 DNA sequence: TGTGCCAGCAGCCCTGGACAGTGGGACACCATATATTTT. Translating gives CASSPGQWDTIYF.

This chain joins TRBV11-2 and TRBJ1-2; unclear D gene. The germline V gene has CDR1 SGHAT and CDR2 FQNNGV. The CDR3 sequence is 17 residues long. V lost 5 bases and J 1 base, leaving 20 bases between the germline ends. The CDR3 spells CASSTPTGSSFNYGYTF. The CDR3 DNA sequence: TGTGCCAGCAGCACCCCGACCGGGAGTAGCTTTAACTATGGCTACACCTTC.

This clone was seen just once. The V gene is TRBV7-9, the J gene TRBJ2-1; TRBD2 is a possible D gene (5 bases). Germline CDR1 reads SEHNR; CDR2 reads FQNEAQ (reference sequence). V was pared by 5 bases and J by 5 bases, with 22 bases between. The CDR3 spans 17 residues. The CDR3 DNA reads TGTGCCAGCAGCATCGGTACTGGAGGCAGACTGAACAATGAGCAGTTCTTC. Protein sequence: CASSIGTGGRLNNEQFF.

This chain links TRBV7-6 with TRBJ2-3, with D unresolved. CDR1 SGHVS and CDR2 FNYEAQ come from the germline V gene. The V end was cut by 3 bases, the J end by 4 bases, with 8 bases between. The CDR3 totals 13 residues. Written as DNA, the CDR3 is TGTGCCAGCAGCTTCTCCCCCGCAGATACGCAGTATTTT. It translates to CASSFSPADTQYF.

J is TRBJ1-2 and V is TRBV5-6; TRBD1 matches at 7 bases. Per the germline V gene, CDR1 is SGHDT and CDR2 is YYEEEE. Germline trimming cut 1 base from V and 1 base from J; bases unmatched to any gene: 4. This CDR3 comprises 15 residues. The CDR3 sequence is CASSLSYRGNYGYTF. In nucleotides, the CDR3 is TGTGCCAGCAGCTTGTCCTACAGGGGTAACTATGGCTACACCTTC.

This clone has a handful of counts. The genes are TRBV19 and TRBJ2-1; 12 nucleotides match TRBD2. The CDR3 extends over 15 amino acids. Germline-derived CDR1 and CDR2 are LNHDA and SQIVND (reference sequence). V trimming: 6 bases; J trimming: 9 bases; junction bases outside the gene matches: 9. For the CDR3, the DNA is TGTGCCAGTAGGGGAGAAACTAGCGGGAGGTTTGAGCAGTTCTTC. Amino acid sequence: CASRGETSGRFEQFF. Based on the CDR3 plus reference TRBV19 and TRBJ2-1, the full variable domain is DGGITQSPKYLFRKEGQNVTLSCEQNLNHDAMYWYRQDPGQGLRLIYYSQIVNDFQKGDIAEGYSVSREKKESFPLTVTSAQKNPTAFYLCASRGETSGRFEQFFGPGTRLTVL.

CDR3 sequence (DNA): TGTGCCAGCAAGGAGGGGGGGTTTGACTATGGCTACACCTTC. Its translation is CASKEGGFDYGYTF. The chain joins TRBV6-5 to TRBJ1-2; maybe TRBD1 (6 bases). V lost 7 bases to trimming and J lost 3 bases, with 15 bases between them. The CDR3 runs 14 residues. Germline V lookup: CDR1 MNHEY, CDR2 SVGAGI.

The CDR3: CSVIHPAMAGSGNTIYF. CDR3 DNA sequence: TGCAGCGTCATACATCCTGCCATGGCTGGCTCTGGAAACACCATATATTTT. J is TRBJ1-3 and V is TRBV29-1, with no clear D. Trimming shortened V by 6 bases and J by 0 bases, and 21 bases separated the two germline ends. Germline V lookup: CDR1 SQVTM, CDR2 ANQGSEA. The CDR3 covers 17 residues.

The chain carries TRBV9 and TRBJ1-2; unclear D gene. The germline CDR1 and CDR2 sequences are SGDLS and YYNGEE. The CDR3 is 13 amino acids. Trimming stripped 4 bases from V and 8 bases from J, with 15 bases between. The CDR3 is CASSPRNQGGYTF. For the CDR3, the DNA is TGTGCCAGCAGCCCCCGTAACCAAGGAGGCTACACCTTC.

This chain links TRBV14 with TRBJ2-1, with 8 bases fitting TRBD2. This CDR3 has 15 amino acids. The germline CDR1 and CDR2 sequences are SGHDN and FVKESK. V shed 2 bases and J 6 bases; nucleotides not matched to a gene: 6. CDR3 sequence (DNA): TGTGCCAGCAGCCAATCGGGAGGGCCGACCAATGAGCAGTTCTTC. As protein: CASSQSGGPTNEQFF.

This clone has only a few counts. The gene calls are TRBV4-1 and TRBJ2-2, with D unclear. Germline CDR1 is MGHRA and CDR2 is YSYEKL. Trimming removed 4 bases from V and 0 bases from J, with 9 bases in between. This CDR3 is 15 amino acids long. Here the CDR3 reads CASSRDSANTGELFF. The CDR3 region has the DNA TGCGCCAGCAGCCGAGACTCAGCGAACACCGGGGAGCTGTTTTTT.

The chain joins TRBV7-9 to TRBJ2-3, with D unresolved. This CDR3 has 14 amino acids. Trimming shortened V by 1 base and J by 4 bases, and 9 bases separated the two germline ends. Germline V gene data show CDR1 as SEHNR and CDR2 as FQNEAQ (reference sequence). CDR3 in DNA: TGTGCCAGCAGCTTAGATCCGGCGGCAGATACGCAGTATTTT. Translating it yields CASSLDPAADTQYF.

The chain uses TRBV19 and TRBJ2-7, with D perhaps matching TRBD1 or TRBD2 (5 bases each). CDR3 length: 13 amino acids. Trimming took off 6 bases at V and 3 bases at J, with 12 bases between the two ends. Germline V gives CDR1 LNHDA, CDR2 SQIVND (reference sequence). CDR3 nucleotides: TGTGCCAGTAGCAGGGACGTTGGCTACGAGCAGTACTTC. Protein product: CASSRDVGYEQYF.

The chain employs TRBV28 and TRBJ1-1, with 7 bases aligning to TRBD1. CDR1 is MDHEN and CDR2 is SYDVKM in the germline V gene. J lost 10 bases, V lost 6 bases, and 11 bases had no gene match. This CDR3 contains 13 residues. The CDR3 here is CASRTTGLAGAFF. The CDR3 coding sequence is TGTGCCAGCAGGACGACAGGGCTCGCAGGAGCTTTCTTT.

This rearrangement joins TRBV4-1 to TRBJ2-7, with TRBD2 identical over 11 bases. Germline V CDR1 and CDR2: MGHRA, YSYEKL. With 4 bases clipped from V and 5 bases from J, the junction kept 10 bases outside the gene matches. The CDR3 is 16 residues long. The DNA for the CDR3 is TGCGCCAGCAGCCTAAAAGCCGGGACTAGCGGCCACGAGCAGTACTTC. It specifies CASSLKAGTSGHEQYF.

The table lists this clone with a few counts. The chain employs TRBV2 and TRBJ1-4, with D possibly TRBD1 on 5 matching bases. V was pared by 7 bases and J by 8 bases, with 14 bases between. Germline V CDR1 and CDR2: SNHLY, FYNNEI. CDR3 length equals 13 residues. The CDR3: CASIGQGNEKLFF. CDR3 nucleotide sequence: TGTGCCAGCATCGGGCAGGGCAACGAAAAACTGTTTTTT.

The chain has TRBV6-1 and TRBJ2-7; possible D gene TRBD1, 6 bases. The germline V gene has CDR1 MNHNS and CDR2 SASEGT. V was pared by 5 bases and J by 4 bases, with 12 bases between. The CDR3 has 13 residues. CDR3 sequence (DNA): TGTGCCAGCAGTTTGGGGCAGGGGTACGAGCAGTACTTC. Encoded protein: CASSLGQGYEQYF.

The CDR3 DNA is TGTGCCAGCGGGACTAGCGAATACAATGAGCAGTTCTTC. It yields the protein CASGTSEYNEQFF. V usage is TRBV6-6 and J usage is TRBJ2-1; 10 bases agree with TRBD2. Germline values: CDR1 MNHNY, CDR2 SVGAGI (reference sequence). The CDR3 has 13 residues. J lost 4 bases, V lost 8 bases, and 2 bases had no gene match.

The chain couples TRBV9 to TRBJ2-1; 11 nucleotides align to TRBD2. V lost 0 bases, J lost 4 bases, and 3 bases stayed unmatched. Germline CDR1 SGDLS, CDR2 YYNGEE. The CDR3 runs to 16 residues. DNA for the CDR3: TGTGCCAGCAGCGTAGGGGGACTAGCGGAGTACAATGAGCAGTTCTTC. Protein product: CASSVGGLAEYNEQFF.

The chain combines TRBV29-1 with TRBJ2-3; 9 nucleotides line up with TRBD2. Germline V lookup: CDR1 SQVTM, CDR2 ANQGSEA. The CDR3 length is 15 residues. The V gene end was trimmed by 3 bases and the J gene end by 5 bases; junction bases not matched to a gene: 9. The CDR3 region has the DNA TGCAGCGTTGATAAAGGCGGGAGGGATAGAGATACGCAGTATTTT. Residues: CSVDKGGRDRDTQYF.

The chain couples TRBV4-1 to TRBJ2-2; D may be TRBD1 (5 bases). CDR1 is MGHRA and CDR2 is YSYEKL in the germline V gene. Trimming stripped 3 bases from V and 4 bases from J, with 12 bases between. This CDR3 is 15 amino acids long. CDR3 nucleotide sequence: TGCGCCAGCAGCCATACTGGGGCTTTCACCGGGGAGCTGTTTTTT. This encodes CASSHTGAFTGELFF.

Only a few counts were recorded for this clone. The CDR3 here is CASSQGLAGGRTDTQYF. CDR3 DNA: TGCGCCAGCAGCCAGGGGTTAGCGGGAGGCCGCACAGATACGCAGTATTTT. The chain joins TRBV4-1 to TRBJ2-3, with 10 positions matching TRBD2. Germline CDR1 is MGHRA and CDR2 is YSYEKL. The CDR3 contains 17 residues. V lost 3 bases to trimming and J lost 1 base; unmatched junction nucleotides: 7.

This clone was seen once. The J gene is TRBJ2-2, the V gene TRBV5-4; 8 bases are a match to TRBD1. V was pared by 3 bases and J by 4 bases, with 8 bases of the junction left unmatched. The CDR3 has 16 amino acids. Per the germline V gene, CDR1 is SGHNT and CDR2 is YYREEE (reference sequence). The CDR3 DNA is TGTGCCAGCAGCTCCTCCGGGACAGGAGGCACCGGGGAGCTGTTTTTT. Residues: CASSSSGTGGTGELFF. Filled out from reference TRBV5-4 and TRBJ2-2, the complete variable domain reads ETGVTQSPTHLIKTRGQQVTLRCSSQSGHNTVSWYQQALGQGPQFIFQYYREEENGRGNFPPRFSGLQFPNYSSELNVNALELDDSALYLCASSSSGTGGTGELFFGEGSRLTVL.

J is TRBJ2-7 and V is TRBV29-1; 10 bases map to TRBD1. Germline CDR1 is SQVTM and CDR2 is ANQGSEA. Trimming removed 3 bases from V and 11 bases from J; junction bases left unmatched: 4. This CDR3 is 11 amino acids long. Written as DNA, the CDR3 is TGCAGCGTTGATCTGGGGACAGGGGAGTACTTC. Translating it yields CSVDLGTGEYF.

The V call is TRBV13, the J call TRBJ2-5; weak D call: TRBD2 (5 bases). Trimming pared 0 bases from V and 5 bases from J, leaving 16 bases between. Germline V lookup: CDR1 PRHDT, CDR2 FYEKMQ (reference sequence). The CDR3 is 16 residues long. CDR3 bases: TGTGCCAGCAGCTTAGGGTGGGAGAGGTTTACGGAGACCCAGTACTTC. Its protein is CASSLGWERFTETQYF.

This sequence joins TRBV10-3 and TRBJ1-1; D is undetermined. This CDR3 is built from 14 residues. CDR1 and CDR2 (germline): ENHRY, SYGVKD. V lost 3 bases to trimming and J lost 6 bases, with 14 bases between them. This chain's CDR3 is CAISEGYQDAEAFF. The CDR3 DNA sequence: TGTGCCATCAGTGAAGGATACCAGGACGCTGAAGCTTTCTTT.